The present entry profiles one T cell receptor beta chain with its context. The junction does not match germline at one end; this may be a read error. The record originates from a study of blood T cell repertoires in COVID-19. Turning to the study itself: From the United States, Italy and Spain came samples of acute and convalescent COVID-19. Nucleic acid was either cDNA or gDNA, and it came from T cells, B-cell-depleted T cells, or PBMCs.

In the original analysis: Counts of nucleated cells, estimated from reference gene primer amplification, were obtained. Data came from immunoSEQ multiplex PCR; TCRdb stores just in-frame clones and leaves some out. V and J calls plus clone size are reproduced from that table; the DNA served to infer D and trimming. The sample shows tens of thousands of clones, around 88% of them seen only once. The CDR3 runs to 12 residues. CDR1 is SNHLY and CDR2 is FYNNEI in the germline V gene. The chain uses TRBV2 and TRBJ2-7; 7 bases are a match to TRBD1. Sequenced input: peripheral blood. This TCR came from a human donor with active COVID-19. The donor label of this sample is uncertain. CDR3 residues: CASRDRQGRSHF. In nucleotides, the CDR3 is TGTGCCAGCAGGGATAGACAGGGTAGGAGCCACTTC.